The rows below give T cell receptor beta chains drawn from one sample of a study of blood T cells in healthy people across ages. TCRdb used MiXCR to reprocess the 5' RACE reads, holding one entry per CDR3 protein. The sample includes 1.5 million to 2 million distinct CDR3 sequences, 49% seen only once; the top ten take around 2.1%. Sequencing used blood. These receptors were taken from a woman in her 40s in good health. CDR3s leave out the opening cysteine and the closing phenylalanine or tryptophan. D genes are given only for firm matches.

J gene: TRBJ2-5; V gene: TRBV12-3/TRBV12-4; D gene: .; CDR3 protein: ASSFQRDLGETQY
J gene: TRBJ2-3; V gene: TRBV7-9; D gene: TRBD1; CDR3 protein: ASSQMRDRGTDTQY
J gene: TRBJ2-5; V gene: TRBV6-1; D gene: .; CDR3 protein: ASRSWAVQETQY
J gene: TRBJ2-5; V gene: TRBV5-1; D gene: TRBD2; CDR3 protein: ASSRGLAGRQETQY
J gene: TRBJ2-7; V gene: TRBV28; D gene: .; CDR3 protein: ASRGQVRSSYEQY
J gene: TRBJ1-6; V gene: TRBV3-1; D gene: .; CDR3 protein: ASSQDLQGWGSPLH
J gene: TRBJ2-7; V gene: TRBV6-2/TRBV6-3; D gene: TRBD1; CDR3 protein: ASRRSGTGGYEQY
J gene: TRBJ1-6; V gene: TRBV4-1; D gene: .; CDR3 protein: ASSQEKGSNSPLH
J gene: TRBJ2-1; V gene: TRBV4-3; D gene: .; CDR3 protein: ASSQVDGSYNEQF
J gene: TRBJ2-3; V gene: TRBV24-1; D gene: TRBD1; CDR3 protein: ATSDSRTGKRDTQY
J gene: TRBJ2-1; V gene: TRBV27; D gene: .; CDR3 protein: ASSLYGGAPYNEQF
J gene: TRBJ2-7; V gene: TRBV7-6; D gene: .; CDR3 protein: ASSLDRFSYEQY
J gene: TRBJ2-5; V gene: TRBV6-5; D gene: .; CDR3 protein: ASSRGGRFETQY
J gene: TRBJ1-1; V gene: TRBV2; D gene: .; CDR3 protein: ASSEARRGTEAF
J gene: TRBJ2-5; V gene: TRBV27; D gene: .; CDR3 protein: ASRTRNQETQY
J gene: TRBJ2-5; V gene: TRBV10-3; D gene: .; CDR3 protein: AISESGGQQY
J gene: TRBJ2-7; V gene: TRBV29-1; D gene: .; CDR3 protein: SVDPFSYEQY
J gene: TRBJ2-7; V gene: TRBV20-1; D gene: .; CDR3 protein: SADVPPGTLTYEQY
J gene: TRBJ2-3; V gene: TRBV27; D gene: TRBD1; CDR3 protein: ASSLTQGIDTQY
J gene: TRBJ2-5; V gene: TRBV19; D gene: .; CDR3 protein: ASSIERGETQY
J gene: TRBJ2-5; V gene: TRBV24-1; D gene: .; CDR3 protein: ATSDPSPQGRQETQY
J gene: TRBJ2-5; V gene: TRBV6-2/TRBV6-3; D gene: TRBD1; CDR3 protein: ASSTLTGIEKTQY
J gene: TRBJ2-1; V gene: TRBV10-3; D gene: TRBD2; CDR3 protein: AISAPGTSGGFSYNEQF
J gene: TRBJ2-3; V gene: TRBV20-1; D gene: TRBD2; CDR3 protein: SASSGGSTDTQY
J gene: .; V gene: TRBV13; D gene: TRBD2; CDR3 protein: ASSSRLAGGPYEQY
J gene: TRBJ2-6; V gene: TRBV20-1; D gene: .; CDR3 protein: SARVDISGANVLT
J gene: TRBJ1-4; V gene: TRBV11-3; D gene: TRBD1; CDR3 protein: ASSQQGEKLF
J gene: TRBJ2-7; V gene: TRBV5-1; D gene: TRBD1; CDR3 protein: ASRTGDTYEQY
J gene: TRBJ1-5; V gene: TRBV20-1; D gene: .; CDR3 protein: SASGGGGLQPQH
J gene: TRBJ2-7; V gene: TRBV29-1; D gene: .; CDR3 protein: SARTRFPTYEQY
J gene: TRBJ1-6; V gene: TRBV27; D gene: TRBD1; CDR3 protein: ASSLHAGGRSYNSPLH
J gene: TRBJ1-2; V gene: TRBV24-1; D gene: .; CDR3 protein: ATSDQAKRGYT
J gene: TRBJ2-1; V gene: TRBV5-1; D gene: .; CDR3 protein: ASSLEGVRISLSYNEQF
J gene: TRBJ2-6; V gene: TRBV5-6; D gene: .; CDR3 protein: ASSLEAVRAGANVLT
J gene: TRBJ2-1; V gene: TRBV12-3/TRBV12-4; D gene: TRBD1; CDR3 protein: ASSLGTGIDEQF
J gene: TRBJ2-5; V gene: TRBV7-9; D gene: TRBD2; CDR3 protein: ASSLRSSGGATKETQY
J gene: TRBJ2-6; V gene: TRBV20-1; D gene: .; CDR3 protein: SARGPGNPSSSGANVLT
J gene: TRBJ1-2; V gene: TRBV5-1; D gene: .; CDR3 protein: ASSLEGDPAYGYT